This entry features one T cell receptor beta chain sequence. The data are from a study of blood T cell repertoires in COVID-19. Study information: Samples representing acute and convalescent COVID-19 were sourced from the United States, Italy and Spain. In each case, the material was cDNA or gDNA derived from T cells, B-cell-depleted T cells, or PBMCs.

The authors' processing: Amplified reference gene primers provided the basis for estimating nucleated cell counts. The data were produced by immunoSEQ multiplex PCR, yet TCRdb's version contains in-frame clones alone and is incomplete. The V and J calls and the clone size are those of that table, but D and trimming were determined from the DNA. The sample includes approximately 280,000 clones, around 89% of them seen just once. The V and J ends lost 1 base and 4 bases respectively, with 16 bases between them. Germline values: CDR1 SGHVS, CDR2 FNYEAQ. CDR3 length equals 17 residues. This clonotype was sampled from a man in his forties or fifties with acute or convalescent COVID-19. Sequencing input: peripheral blood. The genes are TRBV7-6 and TRBJ2-2; D perhaps matches TRBD1 (5 bases). CDR3 sequence: CASSLGLSQGGTGELFF. The CDR3, as DNA: TGTGCCAGCAGCTTAGGGCTTAGCCAGGGTGGCACCGGGGAGCTGTTTTTT. Full variable domain (outside the CDR3, taken from reference TRBV7-6 and TRBJ2-2): GAGVSQSPRYKVTKRGQDVALRCDPISGHVSLYWYRQALGQGPEFLTYFNYEAQQDKSGLPNDRFSAERPEGSISTLTIQRTEQRDSAMYRCASSLGLSQGGTGELFFGEGSRLTVL.